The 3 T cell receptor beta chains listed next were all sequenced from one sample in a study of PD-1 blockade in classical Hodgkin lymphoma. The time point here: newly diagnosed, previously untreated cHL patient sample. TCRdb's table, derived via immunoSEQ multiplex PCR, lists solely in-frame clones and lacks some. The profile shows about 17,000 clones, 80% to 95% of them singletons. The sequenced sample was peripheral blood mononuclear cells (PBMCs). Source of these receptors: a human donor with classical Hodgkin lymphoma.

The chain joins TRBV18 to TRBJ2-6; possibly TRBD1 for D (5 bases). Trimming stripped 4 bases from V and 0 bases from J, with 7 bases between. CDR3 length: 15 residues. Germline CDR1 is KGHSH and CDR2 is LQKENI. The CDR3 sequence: CASSRQGSGANVLTF. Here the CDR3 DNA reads TGTGCCAGCTCACGTCAGGGCTCTGGGGCCAACGTCCTGACTTTC.

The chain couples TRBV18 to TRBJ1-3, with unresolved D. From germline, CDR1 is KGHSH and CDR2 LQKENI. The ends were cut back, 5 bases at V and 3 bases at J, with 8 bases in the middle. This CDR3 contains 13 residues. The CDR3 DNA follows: TGTGCCAGCTCATCTTCTGTTGGAAACACCATATATTTT. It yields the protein CASSSSVGNTIYF. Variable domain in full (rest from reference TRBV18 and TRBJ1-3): NAGVMQNPRHLVRRRGQEARLRCSPMKGHSHVYWYRQLPEEGLKFMVYLQKENIIDESGMPKERFSAEFPKEGPSILRIQQVVRGDSAAYFCASSSSVGNTIYFGEGSWLTVV.

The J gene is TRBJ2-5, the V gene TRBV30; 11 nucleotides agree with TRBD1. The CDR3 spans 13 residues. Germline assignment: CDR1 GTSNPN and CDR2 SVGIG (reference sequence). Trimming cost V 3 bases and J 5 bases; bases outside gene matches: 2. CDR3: CAWRDRGPETQYF. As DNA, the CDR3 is TGTGCCTGGAGGGACAGGGGGCCGGAGACCCAGTACTTC.